This TCR beta chain was found in a study of cytomegalovirus exposure and HLA in healthy donors. The PCR contained 60 Vbeta and 13 Jbeta primers. Sequencing used immunoSEQ multiplex PCR; TCRdb keeps in-frame clones, though not all of them. The table shows 90,000 to 130,000 clones, with approximately 70% occurring only once. For this clone: Its target is not known.

Study results and limitations: One variant, a missense change in DCLRE1C, was linked in a later analysis to TCR beta V- and J-gene trimming. Equally common other TCR beta chains were less clonally expanded than HLA-associated ones, a later analysis found. The study had only CMV serostatus as immune exposure information.

Per the germline V gene, CDR1 is WSHSY and CDR2 is SAAADI. V lost 4 bases to trimming and J lost 2 bases, with 8 bases between them. This CDR3 has 13 residues. This chain links TRBV10-2 with TRBJ1-2, with D possibly TRBD1 on 5 matching bases. The sequenced sample was PBMCs. The clonotype comes from a woman aged 25 to 45 in good health and CMV-seronegative. Written as DNA, the CDR3 is TGCGCCAGCAGTGCCGGGGGAAACTATGGCTACACCTTC. This translates into CASSAGGNYGYTF.